This T cell receptor beta chain was retrieved from a study of T-cell memory formation after mild COVID-19. A remark on this clonotype: Its antigen is undetermined.

V dropped 4 bases and J dropped 3 bases, with 9 bases sitting between them. Germline V gene lookup returns CDR1 SGHVS and CDR2 FNYEAQ. This CDR3 comprises 13 residues. TCRdb ran MiXCR on the 5' RACE reads and lists one entry per CDR3 protein. Of hundreds of thousands of distinct CDR3 sequences in the sample, less than 20% were seen once. Whole-study findings and limits: What remained unconfirmed was the SARS-CoV-2 specificity of second-wave clones peaking on day 37.

This TCR was sampled from a young man who had mild COVID-19 (a few samples of this study predate the infection). Cell type and time point are not known. This sequence joins TRBV7-6 and TRBJ1-1; no clear D. Sequenced material: PBMCs or a T cell subset sorted from them (not recorded which). The CDR3 nucleotides are TGTGCCAGCAGCTCCGGATCGGACACTGAAGCTTTCTTT. It specifies CASSSGSDTEAFF. The full variable domain, its missing parts supplied by reference TRBV7-6 and TRBJ1-1, is GAGVSQSPRYKVTKRGQDVALRCDPISGHVSLYWYRQALGQGPEFLTYFNYEAQQDKSGLPNDRFSAERPEGSISTLTIQRTEQRDSAMYRCASSSGSDTEAFFGQGTRLTVV.